Listed below are T cell receptor beta chains from one sample, sequenced in a study of blood T cell repertoires in COVID-19. This table comes from immunoSEQ multiplex PCR, and its TCRdb copy is limited to in-frame clones, with some not included. Of 250,000 to 350,000 clones in the sample, around nine tenths were seen once. Input material: peripheral blood. The receptors come from a woman in her twenties or thirties with COVID-19, enrolled during active disease. Both conserved end residues are part of each CDR3. A D gene is named only where the DNA matches it firmly. The size field is filled for only some rows; it gives once, few, many or a size class.

d_gene: TRBD2
v_gene: TRBV28
j_gene: TRBJ2-1
abundance: once
CDR3aa: CASKREGQWIEQFF
CDR3nt: TGTGCCAGCAAGCGGGAGGGCCAGTGGATTGAGCAGTTCTTC

d_gene: TRBD1
v_gene: TRBV5-5
j_gene: TRBJ1-3
abundance: -
CDR3aa: CASSFEQGAGNTIYF
CDR3nt: TGTGCCAGCAGCTTCGAACAGGGGGCTGGAAACACCATATATTTT

d_gene: -
v_gene: TRBV9
j_gene: TRBJ1-3
abundance: -
CDR3aa: CASSVGWDTYSGNTIYF
CDR3nt: TGTGCCAGCAGCGTAGGATGGGACACCTACTCTGGAAACACCATATATTTT

d_gene: -
v_gene: TRBV6-6
j_gene: TRBJ2-7
abundance: -
CDR3aa: CASSYSTRNSYEQYF
CDR3nt: TGTGCCAGCAGTTACTCGACCAGGAATTCCTACGAGCAGTACTTC

d_gene: -
v_gene: TRBV5-1
j_gene: TRBJ2-2
abundance: -
CDR3aa: CASSLGTGSGELFF
CDR3nt: TGCGCCAGCAGCTTGGGGACGGGGTCCGGGGAGCTGTTTTTT

d_gene: -
v_gene: TRBV30
j_gene: TRBJ1-4
abundance: -
CDR3aa: CAWARDMSEKLFF
CDR3nt: TGTGCCTGGGCGAGGGATATGAGTGAAAAACTGTTTTTT

d_gene: -
v_gene: TRBV25-1
j_gene: TRBJ1-2
abundance: once
CDR3aa: CASSEGTSVYGYTF
CDR3nt: TGTGCCAGCAGTGAGGGGACATCGGTCTATGGCTACACCTTC

d_gene: TRBD1
v_gene: TRBV3-1/TRBV3-2
j_gene: TRBJ2-7
abundance: -
CDR3aa: CASSFTGGSYEQYF
CDR3nt: TGTGCCAGCAGCTTCACAGGGGGCTCCTACGAGCAGTACTTC

d_gene: TRBD2
v_gene: TRBV27
j_gene: TRBJ2-1
abundance: -
CDR3aa: CASSLLLAGNYNEQFF
CDR3nt: TGTGCCAGCAGTTTACTGCTAGCGGGGAACTACAATGAGCAGTTCTTC

d_gene: -
v_gene: TRBV13
j_gene: TRBJ1-1
abundance: -
CDR3aa: CASSLGPKNTEAFF
CDR3nt: TGTGCCAGCAGCTTGGGGCCTAAGAACACTGAAGCTTTCTTT

d_gene: -
v_gene: TRBV28
j_gene: TRBJ1-5
abundance: -
CDR3aa: CASSFGGVGGNQPQHF
CDR3nt: TGTGCCAGCAGTTTCGGGGGAGTTGGCGGCAATCAGCCCCAGCATTTT

d_gene: -
v_gene: TRBV5-1
j_gene: TRBJ2-3
abundance: -
CDR3aa: CASGTPGDTDTQYF
CDR3nt: TGCGCCAGCGGAACCCCAGGGGACACAGATACGCAGTATTTT

d_gene: -
v_gene: TRBV6-2/TRBV6-3
j_gene: TRBJ1-1
abundance: once
CDR3aa: CASSYFGRTEAFF
CDR3nt: TGTGCCAGCAGTTACTTTGGGCGCACTGAAGCTTTCTTT

d_gene: TRBD1
v_gene: TRBV5-1
j_gene: TRBJ2-5
abundance: -
CDR3aa: CASSPEGQGGETQYF
CDR3nt: TGCGCCAGCAGCCCGGAGGGACAGGGCGGAGAGACCCAGTACTTC

d_gene: -
v_gene: TRBV7-2
j_gene: TRBJ2-7
abundance: -
CDR3aa: CASSLVAGAEEQYF
CDR3nt: TGTGCCAGCAGCTTAGTTGCAGGGGCGGAGGAGCAGTACTTC

d_gene: -
v_gene: TRBV11-1
j_gene: TRBJ2-2
abundance: -
CDR3aa: CASSLTGFSNTGELFF
CDR3nt: TGTGCCAGCAGCTTAACAGGGTTCTCGAACACCGGGGAGCTGTTTTTT

d_gene: -
v_gene: TRBV5-1
j_gene: TRBJ2-2
abundance: few
CDR3aa: CASSLGVARNPGELFF
CDR3nt: TGCGCCAGCAGCTTGGGCGTAGCACGAAACCCCGGGGAGCTGTTTTTT

d_gene: -
v_gene: TRBV3-1/TRBV3-2
j_gene: TRBJ2-2
abundance: -
CDR3aa: CASSRGRGELFF
CDR3nt: TGTGCCAGCAGCCGAGGCCGAGGAGAGCTGTTTTTT

d_gene: -
v_gene: TRBV30
j_gene: TRBJ1-1
abundance: -
CDR3aa: CAWSARDTEAFF
CDR3nt: TGTGCCTGGAGTGCCAGGGACACTGAAGCTTTCTTT

d_gene: -
v_gene: TRBV10-3
j_gene: TRBJ2-3
abundance: -
CDR3aa: CAITEGHGTDTQYF
CDR3nt: TGTGCCATCACCGAAGGACATGGCACAGATACGCAGTATTTT

d_gene: -
v_gene: TRBV6-5
j_gene: TRBJ2-7
abundance: once
CDR3aa: CASSYSKSGGTYEQYF
CDR3nt: TGTGCCAGCAGTTACTCGAAGTCAGGGGGGACCTACGAGCAGTACTTC

d_gene: TRBD1
v_gene: TRBV28
j_gene: TRBJ1-4
abundance: -
CDR3aa: CASSPTTGSNEKLFF
CDR3nt: TGTGCCAGCAGTCCAACGACAGGGTCTAATGAAAAACTGTTTTTT

d_gene: -
v_gene: TRBV5-1
j_gene: TRBJ2-7
abundance: -
CDR3aa: CASSLGGRGLSYEQYF
CDR3nt: TGCGCCAGCAGCTTGGGGGGCAGGGGCCTTTCCTACGAGCAGTACTTC

d_gene: -
v_gene: TRBV5-4
j_gene: TRBJ1-2
abundance: -
CDR3aa: CASSLPPSYGYTF
CDR3nt: TGTGCCAGCAGCTTGCCGCCCAGCTATGGCTACACCTTC

d_gene: TRBD1
v_gene: TRBV24-1
j_gene: TRBJ1-5
abundance: -
CDR3aa: CATSDRVNQPQHF
CDR3nt: TGTGCCACTTCTGACAGGGTCAATCAGCCCCAGCATTTT

d_gene: TRBD1
v_gene: TRBV9
j_gene: TRBJ2-7
abundance: -
CDR3aa: CASSVGTGNRYEQYF
CDR3nt: TGTGCCAGCAGCGTAGGGACAGGGAATAGGTACGAGCAGTACTTC

d_gene: TRBD1
v_gene: TRBV27
j_gene: TRBJ2-7
abundance: -
CDR3aa: CASSLRDRVGDEQYF
CDR3nt: TGTGCCAGCAGTCTACGCGACAGGGTTGGCGACGAGCAGTACTTC

d_gene: -
v_gene: TRBV12-3/TRBV12-4
j_gene: TRBJ1-1
abundance: few
CDR3aa: CASSAQGNTEAFF
CDR3nt: TGTGCCAGCAGTGCACAGGGGAACACTGAAGCTTTCTTT

d_gene: -
v_gene: TRBV29-1
j_gene: TRBJ2-1
abundance: few
CDR3aa: CSVARANEQFF
CDR3nt: TGCAGCGTTGCCAGGGCCAATGAGCAGTTCTTC

d_gene: TRBD2
v_gene: TRBV29-1
j_gene: TRBJ2-5
abundance: -
CDR3aa: CSVDAAGGMETQYF
CDR3nt: TGCAGCGTTGACGCTGCGGGAGGGATGGAGACCCAGTACTTC

d_gene: -
v_gene: TRBV19
j_gene: TRBJ2-4
abundance: -
CDR3aa: CASNPTTGQNIQYF
CDR3nt: TGTGCCAGTAACCCCACCACAGGACAAAACATTCAGTACTTC

d_gene: -
v_gene: TRBV5-4
j_gene: TRBJ1-2
abundance: many
CDR3aa: CASSLQGLSNYGYTF
CDR3nt: TGTGCCAGCAGCTTACAGGGCCTCTCTAACTATGGCTACACCTTC

d_gene: TRBD2
v_gene: TRBV30
j_gene: TRBJ2-7
abundance: -
CDR3aa: CAWSRVGGDEQYF
CDR3nt: TGTGCCTGGAGCCGGGTCGGGGGGGACGAGCAGTACTTC

d_gene: TRBD1
v_gene: TRBV10-1
j_gene: TRBJ2-7
abundance: -
CDR3aa: CASRTGDF
CDR3nt: TGCGCCAGCAGGACAGGGGATTTC

d_gene: TRBD2
v_gene: TRBV5-1
j_gene: TRBJ2-1
abundance: -
CDR3aa: CASSWRDSGRAHNEQFF
CDR3nt: TGCGCCAGCAGCTGGAGAGATAGCGGGAGGGCCCACAATGAGCAGTTCTTC

d_gene: -
v_gene: TRBV7-2
j_gene: TRBJ2-1
abundance: once
CDR3aa: CASHRSPSYNEQFF
CDR3nt: TGTGCCAGCCACAGGTCCCCATCCTACAATGAGCAGTTCTTC

d_gene: -
v_gene: TRBV5-5
j_gene: TRBJ1-4
abundance: once
CDR3aa: CASSPRGREKLFF
CDR3nt: TGTGCCAGCAGTCCCAGGGGAAGAGAAAAACTGTTTTTT

d_gene: TRBD1
v_gene: TRBV5-1
j_gene: TRBJ2-7
abundance: -
CDR3aa: CASSYRTGVSYEQYF
CDR3nt: TGCGCCAGCAGTTACCGGACAGGGGTCTCCTACGAGCAGTACTTC

d_gene: -
v_gene: TRBV3-1/TRBV3-2
j_gene: TRBJ2-1
abundance: -
CDR3aa: CASSQGTVGPKQFF
CDR3nt: TGTGCCAGCAGCCAGGGGACTGTCGGACCAAAGCAGTTCTTC